This passage covers 5 T cell receptor beta chains from one sample sequenced in a study of cytomegalovirus exposure and HLA in healthy donors. The primer mix had 60 Vbeta and 13 Jbeta primers. The data were produced by immunoSEQ multiplex PCR, yet TCRdb's version contains in-frame clones alone and is incomplete. The table has approximately 120,000 clones, more than 75% seen once. The sequenced material came from PBMCs. These receptors originate from a woman in her fifties or sixties in good health and CMV-seropositive.

The chain is built from TRBV9 and TRBJ1-2; D is possibly TRBD1 (6 bases). CDR1 and CDR2 from the germline V gene are SGDLS and YYNGEE. This CDR3 has 19 residues. V was pared by 0 bases and J by 0 bases, with 21 bases between. DNA of the CDR3: TGTGCCAGCAGCGTAGCTACCAGTGGAACAGGGAAAACTAACTATGGCTACACCTTC. Its translation: CASSVATSGTGKTNYGYTF.

There are a few counts of this clone. V gene TRBV13 combines with J gene TRBJ2-1, with TRBD1 identical over 8 bases. This CDR3 comprises 17 residues. CDR1 and CDR2 (germline): PRHDT, FYEKMQ (reference sequence). The trim removed 4 bases at V and 0 bases at J, leaving 8 bases unmatched. The CDR3 bases are TGTGCCAGCAGCTCGACTCGTGACAGGGGCTCCTACAATGAGCAGTTCTTC. It encodes CASSSTRDRGSYNEQFF.

This chain uses TRBV19 with TRBJ1-3; possible D gene TRBD1, 6 bases. Germline CDR1 LNHDA, CDR2 SQIVND (reference sequence). There are 16 residues in the CDR3. V was cut by 3 bases and J by 0 bases, with 12 bases left in between. In DNA form, the CDR3 reads TGTGCCAGTAGTATGGACAGCCTGAACTCTGGAAACACCATATATTTT. Its protein product is CASSMDSLNSGNTIYF.

The chain links TRBV6-6 to TRBJ2-7; 8 bases map to TRBD2. The germline V gene encodes CDR1 MNHNY and CDR2 SVGAGI (reference sequence). The CDR3 length is 16 residues. V shed 2 bases and J 3 bases; nucleotides not matched to a gene: 9. The CDR3 DNA is TGTGCCAGCAGTTACGGTGTGGTCAGCGGGGGCTACGAGCAGTACTTC. It specifies CASSYGVVSGGYEQYF.

The chain links TRBV7-8 to TRBJ1-2; D is possibly TRBD1 (5 bases). Trimming removed 0 bases at V and 2 bases at J, with 13 bases between. The CDR3 totals 16 residues. Germline loops: CDR1 SGHVS, CDR2 FQNEAQ. The CDR3 loop is CASSLAYGGVNYGYTF. Here the CDR3 DNA reads TGTGCCAGCAGCTTAGCTTACGGGGGGGTCAACTATGGCTACACCTTC.